A selection of T cell receptor beta chains follows, all from one sample in a study of cytomegalovirus exposure and HLA in healthy donors. Here immunoSEQ multiplex PCR was the method, and the copy in TCRdb shows in-frame clones only, minus some. The table shows fewer than 400,000 clones, with 75% to 90% occurring only once. Specimen: PBMCs. All receptors come from a young woman in good health and CMV-seronegative. Both conserved end residues are part of each CDR3. The D gene is left open where the match is weak. Not all rows give a size; the values are once, few, many and, for expanded clones, a class.

>TRBJ1-1|TRBV29-1|.|15|.
TGCAGCGTTTCAGGGAAGGGAGGGATGAACACTGAAGCTTTCTTT
CSVSGKGGMNTEAFF
>TRBJ2-5|TRBV9|once|16|.
TGTGCCAGCAGCGTTGGGACGGACAGACCACAAGAGACCCAGTACTTC
CASSVGTDRPQETQYF
>TRBJ2-5|TRBV29-1|.|10|.
TGCAGCGCCCTAAGAGAGACCCAGTACTTC
CSALRETQYF
>TRBJ2-7|TRBV9|.|15|TRBD2
TGTGCCAGCAGCGTAGGGGCACTAGCGGGCTACGAGCAGTACTTC
CASSVGALAGYEQYF
>TRBJ2-5|TRBV6-5|few|11|.
TGTGCCAGCAGACTCCAAGAGACCCAGTACTTC
CASRLQETQYF
>TRBJ2-5|TRBV6-1|few|15|TRBD2
TGTGCCAGCAGTGAACTAGCGGGAGGGCAAGAGACCCAGTACTTC
CASSELAGGQETQYF
>TRBJ2-3|TRBV27|.|15|.
TGTGCCAGCAGTCCATACAGGGAGTACGCAGATACGCAGTATTTT
CASSPYREYADTQYF
>TRBJ1-1|TRBV5-1|.|14|TRBD1
TGCGCCAGCAGCTCGCAGGGGGGAAACACTGAAGCTTTCTTT
CASSSQGGNTEAFF
>TRBJ2-7|TRBV9|.|16|TRBD2
TGTGCCAGCAGCCCTCCCGGGGAGCGGGAGAATTCCGAGCAGTACTTC
CASSPPGERENSEQYF
>TRBJ2-1|TRBV7-2|.|13|.
TGTGCCAGCAGGGGGGGAGGAGGAGTTGAGCAGTTCTTC
CASRGGGGVEQFF
>TRBJ2-7|TRBV7-6|.|14|TRBD1
TGTGCCAGCAGTTTGGGGACAGAGAGCTACGAGCAGTACTTC
CASSLGTESYEQYF
>TRBJ1-1|TRBV5-6|few|13|TRBD1
TGTGCCAGCTTCCCGAAGGGGGCCACTGAAGCTTTCTTT
CASFPKGATEAFF
>TRBJ2-1|TRBV18|.|14|TRBD1
TGTGCCAGCTCACCGTGGACAGGCTACAATGAGCAGTTCTTC
CASSPWTGYNEQFF
>TRBJ1-1|TRBV6-5|.|14|.
TGTGCCAGCAGTTACAGACAGAGGAACACTGAAGCTTTCTTT
CASSYRQRNTEAFF
>TRBJ2-2|TRBV28|.|17|.
TGTGCCAGCAGTTCATACCCCGGGACATGGACCACCGGGGAGCTGTTTTTT
CASSSYPGTWTTGELFF
>TRBJ1-2|TRBV18|.|15|.
TGTGCCAGCTCACCCTTTGAGGATAATAACTATGGCTACACCTTC
CASSPFEDNNYGYTF
>TRBJ1-2|TRBV5-1|.|15|.
TGCGCCAGCAGCTTAGGGTCCGCAGGGTACGATGGCTACACCTTC
CASSLGSAGYDGYTF
>TRBJ2-2|TRBV18|.|15|TRBD1
TGTGCCAGCTCACCACGACAGGGAGACACCGGGGAGCTGTTTTTT
CASSPRQGDTGELFF